This T cell receptor (beta chain) is drawn from a study of beta chain features in type 1 diabetes. Overall study: Across all samples, about 100,000,000 sorted cells were examined. Notes on the study in general: Type 1 diabetes patients had TCRB CDR3s that were shorter (moderately but significantly so) in all four CD4+ subsets.

Isolated RNA was reverse transcribed in full, so expressed TCRB transcripts were sequenced. Assay used: immunoSEQ multiplex PCR; TCRdb lists only in-frame clones, some missing. This sample has under 300,000 clones, with 15% to 20% found just once. The CDR3 spans 12 residues. V lost 1 base, J lost 5 bases, and 5 bases lay in between. Germline CDR1 reads LNHNV; CDR2 reads YYDKDF (reference sequence). Turning to this clone: Its antigen is undetermined.

V usage is TRBV15 and J usage is TRBJ2-5, with D unresolved. This sequence was found in a man aged 25-45 years with type 1 diabetes. Sequenced input: naive CD4+ T cells from blood. CDR3 in amino acids: CATSRVEETQYF. CDR3 nucleotide sequence: TGTGCCACCAGCAGAGTTGAGGAGACCCAGTACTTC.